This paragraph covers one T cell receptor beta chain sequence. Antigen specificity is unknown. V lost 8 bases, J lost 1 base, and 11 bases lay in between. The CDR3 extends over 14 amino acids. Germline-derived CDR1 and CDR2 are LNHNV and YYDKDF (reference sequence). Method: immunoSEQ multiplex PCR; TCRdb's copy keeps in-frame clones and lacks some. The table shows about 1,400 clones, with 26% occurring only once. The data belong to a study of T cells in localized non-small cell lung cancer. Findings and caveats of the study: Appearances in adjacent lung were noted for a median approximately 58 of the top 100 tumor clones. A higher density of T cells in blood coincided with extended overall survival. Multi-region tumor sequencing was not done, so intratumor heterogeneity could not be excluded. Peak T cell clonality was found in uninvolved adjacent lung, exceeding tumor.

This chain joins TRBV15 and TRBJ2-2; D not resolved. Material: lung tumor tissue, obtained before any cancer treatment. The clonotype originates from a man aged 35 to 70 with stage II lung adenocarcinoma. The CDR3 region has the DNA TGTGCCACCCAAGTTACAAGGAACACCGGGGAGCTGTTTTTT. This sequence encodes CATQVTRNTGELFF. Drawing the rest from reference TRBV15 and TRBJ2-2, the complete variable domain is DAMVIQNPRYQVTQFGKPVTLSCSQTLNHNVMYWYQQKSSQAPKLLFHYYDKDFNNEADTPDNFQSRRPNTSFCFLDIRSPGLGDTAMYLCATQVTRNTGELFFGEGSRLTVL.